The 17 T cell receptor beta chains listed next were all sequenced from one sample in a study of technical replicates of blood from several donors. The protocol was immunoSEQ multiplex PCR, while the TCRdb copy is restricted to in-frame clones and leaves out a portion. The data hold more than 65,000 clones, with 88% observed a single time. Sequencing input: PBMCs. The source is a human donor in good health. Some clones in this sample may be carry-over from other donors' samples.

The chain carries TRBV7-2 and TRBJ1-1; the D is unclear. The CDR3 contains 13 residues. Trimming left V 3 bases short and J 3 bases short, with 8 bases between. Germline-derived CDR1 and CDR2 are SGHTA and FQGNSA. CDR3 sequence reads: CASSFRRDTEAFF. The CDR3 DNA follows: TGTGCCAGCAGCTTTCGGAGAGACACTGAAGCTTTCTTT.

This chain links TRBV27 with TRBJ1-1; D is undetermined. Deletions cut 2 bases from V and 4 bases from J, with 11 bases between. The germline V gene encodes CDR1 MNHEY and CDR2 SMNVEV (reference sequence). The CDR3 spans 14 residues. The CDR3 reads CASSLGAGTTEAFF. The CDR3 DNA reads as TGTGCCAGCAGTTTAGGCGCGGGAACCACTGAAGCTTTCTTT.

V usage is TRBV5-4 and J usage is TRBJ2-6; 13 nucleotides align to TRBD2. Germline CDR1 and CDR2: SGHNT and YYREEE (reference sequence). The ends lost 0 bases at V and 0 bases at J; junction bases unmatched: 3. The CDR3 contains 19 residues. The CDR3, as DNA: TGTGCCAGCAGCTTGGGACTAGCGGGGGGCCGCTCTGGGGCCAACGTCCTGACTTTC. Amino acids: CASSLGLAGGRSGANVLTF. The variable domain in full, completed from reference TRBV5-4 and TRBJ2-6, reads ETGVTQSPTHLIKTRGQQVTLRCSSQSGHNTVSWYQQALGQGPQFIFQYYREEENGRGNFPPRFSGLQFPNYSSELNVNALELDDSALYLCASSLGLAGGRSGANVLTFGAGSRLTVL.

The chain has TRBV7-6 and TRBJ1-1; D is ambiguous. The germline gives CDR1 SGHVS, CDR2 FNYEAQ. The CDR3 extends over 13 amino acids. V dropped 1 base and J dropped 4 bases, with 7 bases sitting between them. CDR3 in DNA: TGTGCCAGCAGCTTAGTCGGGAGCACTGAAGCTTTCTTT. Its protein product is CASSLVGSTEAFF. Filled out from reference TRBV7-6 and TRBJ1-1, the complete variable domain reads GAGVSQSPRYKVTKRGQDVALRCDPISGHVSLYWYRQALGQGPEFLTYFNYEAQQDKSGLPNDRFSAERPEGSISTLTIQRTEQRDSAMYRCASSLVGSTEAFFGQGTRLTVV.

The chain is built from TRBV7-9 and TRBJ1-2; 7 nucleotides agree with TRBD1. There are 15 residues in the CDR3. With V trimmed by 5 bases and J by 0 bases, 6 bases remained unmatched. Germline lookup yields CDR1 SEHNR and CDR2 FQNEAQ (reference sequence). The CDR3 here is CASSPGQSPNYGYTF. CDR3 in DNA: TGTGCCAGCAGCCCGGGACAGAGCCCTAACTATGGCTACACCTTC.

This clone was found once. J is TRBJ2-1 and V is TRBV11-1; TRBD2 aligns across 12 bases. Germline-derived CDR1 and CDR2 are SGHAT and FQDESV (reference sequence). CDR3 length: 18 residues. The V gene end was trimmed by 1 base and the J gene end by 5 bases; junction bases not matched to a gene: 9. The CDR3 region has the DNA TGTGCCAGCAGCTTAGTACCTAGCGGGAGGGCCCGTCACAATGAGCAGTTCTTC. Translating it yields CASSLVPSGRARHNEQFF.

The chain carries TRBV7-2 and TRBJ2-3; D possibly corresponds to TRBD2 (5 bases). Germline loops: CDR1 SGHTA, CDR2 FQGNSA. V dropped 7 bases and J dropped 2 bases, with 13 bases sitting between them. CDR3 length: 14 amino acids. The CDR3 region has the DNA TGTGCCAGCACTTCCGGGATTTTCACAGATACGCAGTATTTT. Residues: CASTSGIFTDTQYF.

The chain is built from TRBV11-1 and TRBJ2-3; possible D gene TRBD2, 6 bases. Trimming left V 4 bases short and J 0 bases short, with 14 bases between. The CDR3 is 16 residues long. CDR1 and CDR2 (germline): SGHAT, FQDESV (reference sequence). The DNA for the CDR3 is TGTGCCAGCAGCTACCCGGGACTCCTTAGCACAGATACGCAGTATTTT. Its translation: CASSYPGLLSTDTQYF.

The rearrangement joins TRBV6-6 to TRBJ2-5; TRBD2 matches 11 bases. The CDR3 extends over 15 amino acids. Germline V gene sequence: CDR1 MNHNY, CDR2 SVGAGI (reference sequence). Trimming removed 4 bases from V and 4 bases from J; junction bases left unmatched: 5. CDR3: CASSLGLAGGETQYF. The CDR3 DNA follows: TGTGCCAGCAGTTTAGGACTAGCGGGCGGAGAGACCCAGTACTTC.

The rearrangement uses TRBV9 and TRBJ2-5; a possible D gene is TRBD2 (7 bases). Germline V lookup: CDR1 SGDLS, CDR2 YYNGEE. This CDR3 has 15 residues. Trimming left V 0 bases short and J 4 bases short, with 13 bases between. CDR3 sequence (DNA): TGTGCCAGCAGCGTAGAAGGTGGGGGGGCAGAGACCCAGTACTTC. Protein product: CASSVEGGGAETQYF.

The chain recombines TRBV13 with TRBJ2-3, with D possibly matching TRBD2 (5 bases). CDR3 size: 16 residues. Trimming removed 7 bases from V and 6 bases from J, with 23 bases in between. The germline CDR1 and CDR2 sequences are PRHDT and FYEKMQ (reference sequence). The chain's CDR3 is CASTISDGVRRDTQYF. CDR3 DNA sequence: TGTGCCAGCACTATTTCGGATGGGGTTCGGAGGGATACGCAGTATTTT.

The chain employs TRBV15 and TRBJ1-2; no clear D. Per the germline V gene, CDR1 is LNHNV and CDR2 is YYDKDF (reference sequence). Trimming cost V 1 base and J 6 bases, with 15 bases left between them. This CDR3 spans 15 amino acids. The CDR3 sequence: CATSRAPPRDHGYTF. The CDR3, as DNA: TGTGCCACCAGCAGAGCGCCCCCTCGGGATCATGGCTACACCTTC.

V usage is TRBV7-9 and J usage is TRBJ2-5, with 8 nucleotides matching TRBD1. With 6 bases clipped from V and 3 bases from J, the junction kept 3 bases outside the gene matches. CDR1 is SEHNR, CDR2 FQNEAQ, per germline (reference sequence). This CDR3 has 13 amino acids. CDR3 protein: CASRTGGEETQYF. CDR3 coding DNA: TGTGCCAGCAGAACAGGGGGAGAAGAGACCCAGTACTTC.

This clone was observed a few times. CDR3: CANLMGPGVGSPLHF. The CDR3 DNA follows: TGTGCCAACCTGATGGGACCGGGGGTGGGTTCACCCCTCCACTTT. The genes are TRBV2 and TRBJ1-6, with D possibly TRBD1 on 5 matching bases. Germline V gives CDR1 SNHLY, CDR2 FYNNEI. The ends were cut back, 10 bases at V and 9 bases at J, with 22 bases in the middle. This CDR3 region has 15 residues. The variable domain in full, completed from reference TRBV2 and TRBJ1-6, reads EPEVTQTPSHQVTQMGQEVILRCVPISNHLYFYWYRQILGQKVEFLVSFYNNEISEKSEIFDDQFSVERPDGSNFTLKIRSTKLEDSAMYFCANLMGPGVGSPLHFGNGTRLTVT.

CDR3 protein: CASSLWGEGQPQHF. In nucleotides, the CDR3 is TGTGCCAGCAGCTTATGGGGAGAGGGACAGCCCCAGCATTTT. The chain is built from TRBV7-2 and TRBJ1-5; D is unclear. The V end was cut by 2 bases, the J end by 7 bases, with 12 bases between. The germline V gene has CDR1 SGHTA and CDR2 FQGNSA. This CDR3 is built from 14 residues.

The chain employs TRBV7-2 and TRBJ2-1; 11 bases agree with TRBD2. V shed 0 bases, J shed 0 bases, and the junction held 4 bases outside the gene matches. The CDR3 covers 18 residues. CDR1 SGHTA and CDR2 FQGNSA come from the germline V gene. The CDR3 DNA follows: TGTGCCAGCAGCTTAGCAATAGGGACTAGCGGCTCCTACAATGAGCAGTTCTTC. This translates into CASSLAIGTSGSYNEQFF.

This chain links TRBV7-2 with TRBJ1-5; unclear D gene. Germline V lookup: CDR1 SGHTA, CDR2 FQGNSA. This CDR3 has 13 amino acids. The ends were cut back, 5 bases at V and 7 bases at J, with 12 bases in the middle. The CDR3 sequence: CASSQEGGQPQHF. The CDR3 DNA is TGTGCCAGCAGCCAGGAGGGCGGCCAGCCCCAGCATTTT.